This T cell receptor beta chain stems from a study of PD-1 blockade in classical Hodgkin lymphoma. About the research overall: Nivolumab 3 mg/kg was given intravenously every 2 weeks. Study-wide results and limits: Later analyses included only patients treated at least 1 year post-ASCT. TCR diversity at baseline was reported to be reduced in newly diagnosed patients relative to healthy donors.

Exposure to brentuximab vedotin varied, and each patient had relapsed following autologous stem cell transplantation. From thawed PBMCs, magnetic negative selection was used to isolate the CD8+ T cells. Turning to this clone: As yet, its antigen is unknown.

CDR1 is MGHRA, CDR2 YSYEKL, per germline. CDR3 length: 15 residues. Trimming removed 4 bases from V and 5 bases from J; junction bases left unmatched: 11. Libraries were prepared by immunoSEQ multiplex PCR; TCRdb keeps only in-frame clonotypes and omits some of them. The data contain roughly 11,000 clones, approximately 81% of them singletons. Here the sequenced sample was CD8+ T cells from blood, taken at baseline. This TCR was sampled from a human donor with classical Hodgkin lymphoma. The chain carries TRBV4-1 and TRBJ2-7, with 7 nucleotides matching TRBD2. CDR3 region: CASSPSGEGFHEQYF. The CDR3 DNA reads TGCGCCAGCAGCCCAAGCGGGGAGGGTTTCCACGAGCAGTACTTC.